The source of this T cell receptor beta chain is a study of blood T cell repertoires in COVID-19. About the research overall: PBMCs, B-cell-depleted T cells, or T cells provided the cDNA or gDNA that made up the material.

Original processing notes: Estimation of nucleated cell counts relied on the amplification of reference gene primers. Sequencing was performed with immunoSEQ multiplex PCR; in TCRdb, only in-frame clones are kept and a portion is missing. V and J calls and clone size are as listed in that table; D and trimming were resolved from the DNA. In the table there are about 120,000 clones, 86% of which are singletons. Trimming shortened V by 7 bases and J by 0 bases, and 22 bases separated the two germline ends. This CDR3 has 17 amino acids. The germline V gene has CDR1 SNHLY and CDR2 FYNNEI. This clonotype was sampled from a man aged 35-49 years with acute or convalescent COVID-19. This rearrangement joins TRBV2 to TRBJ2-7; tentatively, D is TRBD1 (6 bases). The material sequenced was peripheral blood. CDR3 in DNA: TGTGCCAGCAATGGGTTAACAGGGTCCATTAACTCCTACGAGCAGTACTTC. This translates into CASNGLTGSINSYEQYF.